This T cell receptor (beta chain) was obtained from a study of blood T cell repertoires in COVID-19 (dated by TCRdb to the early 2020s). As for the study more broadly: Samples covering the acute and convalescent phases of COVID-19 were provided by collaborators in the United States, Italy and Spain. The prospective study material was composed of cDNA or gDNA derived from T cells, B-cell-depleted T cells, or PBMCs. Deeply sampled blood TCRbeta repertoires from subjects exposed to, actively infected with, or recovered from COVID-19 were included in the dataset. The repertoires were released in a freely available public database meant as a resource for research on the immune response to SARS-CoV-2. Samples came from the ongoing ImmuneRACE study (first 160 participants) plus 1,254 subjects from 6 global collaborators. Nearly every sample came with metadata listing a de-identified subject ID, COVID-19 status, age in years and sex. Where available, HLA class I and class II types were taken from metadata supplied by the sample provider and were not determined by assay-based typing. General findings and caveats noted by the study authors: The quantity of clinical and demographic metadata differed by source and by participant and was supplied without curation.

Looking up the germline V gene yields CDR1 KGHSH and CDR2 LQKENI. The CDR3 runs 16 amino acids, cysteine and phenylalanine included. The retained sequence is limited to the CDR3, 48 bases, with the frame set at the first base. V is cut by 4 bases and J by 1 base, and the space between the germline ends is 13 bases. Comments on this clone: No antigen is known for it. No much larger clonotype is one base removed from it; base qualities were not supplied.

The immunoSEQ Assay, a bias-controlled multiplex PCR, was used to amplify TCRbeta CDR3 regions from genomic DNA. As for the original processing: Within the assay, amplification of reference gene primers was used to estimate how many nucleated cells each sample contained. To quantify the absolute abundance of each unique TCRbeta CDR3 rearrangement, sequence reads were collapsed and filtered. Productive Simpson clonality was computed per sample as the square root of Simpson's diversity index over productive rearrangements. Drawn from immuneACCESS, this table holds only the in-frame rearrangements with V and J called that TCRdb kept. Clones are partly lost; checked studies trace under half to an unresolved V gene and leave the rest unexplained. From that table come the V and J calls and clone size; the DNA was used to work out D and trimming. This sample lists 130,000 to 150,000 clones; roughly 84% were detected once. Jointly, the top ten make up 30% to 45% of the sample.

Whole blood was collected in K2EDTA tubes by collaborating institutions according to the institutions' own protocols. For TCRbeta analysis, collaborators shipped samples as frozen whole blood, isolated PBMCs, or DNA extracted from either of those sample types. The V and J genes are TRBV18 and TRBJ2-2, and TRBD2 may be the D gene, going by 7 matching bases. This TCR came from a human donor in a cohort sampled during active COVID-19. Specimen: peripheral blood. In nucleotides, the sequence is TGTGCCAGCTCACTCCAGGGGACTAAGAACACCGGGGAGCTGTTTTTT. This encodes CASSLQGTKNTGELFF.